These 3 T cell receptor beta chains were sequenced from one sample in a study of blood T cell repertoires in COVID-19. Data came from immunoSEQ multiplex PCR; TCRdb stores just in-frame clones and leaves some out. The sample holds about 170,000 clones, approximately 86% seen once. The sample was peripheral blood. The receptors stem from a man between 60 and 70 years old with COVID-19, enrolled during active disease.

This rearrangement joins TRBV19 to TRBJ1-4, with D perhaps TRBD1 (6 bases). Germline V gene sequence: CDR1 LNHDA, CDR2 SQIVND (reference sequence). V shed 7 bases and J shed 3 bases, with 24 bases lying between them. The CDR3 runs to 18 residues. CDR3 protein: CASTPPGQTTGANEKLFF. CDR3 in DNA: TGTGCCAGTACCCCTCCGGGACAAACAACCGGGGCTAATGAAAAACTGTTTTTT.

The V and J genes are TRBV28 and TRBJ1-5; 8 bases fit TRBD1. The CDR3 sequence is 15 residues long. V lost 6 bases, J lost 4 bases, and 8 bases stayed unmatched. Germline V gives CDR1 MDHEN, CDR2 SYDVKM. The CDR3 DNA reads TGTGCCAGCAGCGACAGGGGTTCGGCTAATCAGCCCCAGCATTTT. The encoded protein is CASSDRGSANQPQHF. The whole variable domain, filled in from reference TRBV28 and TRBJ1-5, reads DVKVTQSSRYLVKRTGEKVFLECVQDMDHENMFWYRQDPGLGLRLIYFSYDVKMKEKGDIPEGYSVSREKKERFSLILESASTNQTSMYLCASSDRGSANQPQHFGDGTRLSIL.

This clone was seen a few times. This chain uses TRBV3-1 (or the pseudogene TRBV3-2) with TRBJ2-2; 12 nucleotides line up with TRBD2. CDR3 length: 19 amino acids. Germline V lookup: CDR1 LGHDT, CDR2 YNNKEL (reference sequence). Trimming at V came to 4 bases and at J to 5 bases, leaving 14 bases not matched to a gene. CDR3 sequence reads: CASSLLAGGLTTRTGELFF. The CDR3 DNA sequence: TGTGCCAGCAGCCTACTAGCGGGGGGCTTAACTACGCGGACCGGGGAGCTGTTTTTT.